This note documents a single TCR beta chain sequence. The antigen remains undetermined. Regulatory T cells were sorted as CD4+CD25hiCD127low/negative cells. The table came from immunoSEQ multiplex PCR; TCRdb's copy has only in-frame clones and leaves some out. The repertoire holds roughly 26,000 clones, with approximately 92% as singletons. This specimen belongs to a study of B cell selection in AIRE deficiency. Overall study results and limits: Only about 9.3% of over 3,000 shared Treg sequences were patient-specific; less than 40% healthy-specific.

Germline trimming cut 2 bases from V and 4 bases from J; bases unmatched to any gene: 17. This CDR3 spans 19 amino acids. Germline values: CDR1 SEHNR, CDR2 FQNEAQ (reference sequence). The source material was CD4+CD25+ Tregs sorted from PBMCs. The rearrangement links TRBV7-9 to TRBJ1-1; TRBD1 matches 9 bases. The TCR comes from a human donor in good health. The CDR3 loop is CASSLSRGPTGGEVTEAFF. The CDR3, as DNA: TGTGCCAGCAGCTTATCCCGGGGACCTACAGGGGGCGAGGTCACTGAAGCTTTCTTT.